This T cell receptor (beta chain) was captured in a study of CD8 T cells in ankylosing spondylitis. Study outcomes and limitations: Seemingly characteristic of ankylosing spondylitis blood was a TCR beta motif consisting of roughly 8 highly homologous variants. Reportedly, significant enrichment of disease-linked clones occurred in matched ankylosing spondylitis synovial fluid.

As for this clonotype: Its target is not known.

V lost 7 bases and J lost 5, with 20 bases in between. CDR3 length equals 15 residues. The germline CDR1 and CDR2 sequences are MDHEN and SYDVKM. TCRdb passed the 5' RACE reads through MiXCR, listing each CDR3 protein once. The sample lists some 92,000 distinct CDR3 sequences, around 25% occurring once. The sample consisted of blood, either unsorted or a sorted T cell fraction (not recorded which). V and J are TRBV28 and TRBJ1-2; TRBD1 is a possible D gene (5 bases). The source is a male donor with ankylosing spondylitis or in good health (not recorded which). The DNA for the CDR3 is TGTGCCAGCACTCCTCCCGGGGCCGCAGGTTATGGCTACACCTTC. Its translation is CASTPPGAAGYGYTF.